This T cell receptor (beta chain) was recorded in a study of prognosis after radiotherapy for stage I lung cancer. The study's findings and limits: For the expanded TCR clones, whether they were tumor-specific was not determined.

Deletions cut 5 bases from V and 2 bases from J, with 10 bases between. The CDR3 is made up of 15 amino acids. Per germline, CDR1 LNHNV and CDR2 YYDKDF (reference sequence). Genomic DNA was the source, and TCR beta CDR3 was amplified from it by two-round multiplex PCR. Initially, in first-round PCR, primers specific to each TRBV and TRBJ gene were used. The second round, a PCR step, used universal primers. TCRdb re-derived calls from the multiplex PCR reads in MiXCR, one entry per CDR3 protein. The sample lists about 14,000 distinct CDR3 sequences, 55% to 70% occurring once. A note on this clonotype: Its target is unknown.

Sequenced material: PBMCs, taken before or after stereotactic body radiation therapy (not recorded which). This receptor was obtained from a donor over 45 with non-small cell lung cancer. The V gene is TRBV15, the J gene TRBJ2-6; TRBD1 is a possible D gene (6 bases). The CDR3 reads CATSVDRPGANVLTF. CDR3 sequence (DNA): TGTGCCACCAGCGTCGACAGGCCTGGGGCCAACGTCCTGACTTTC.